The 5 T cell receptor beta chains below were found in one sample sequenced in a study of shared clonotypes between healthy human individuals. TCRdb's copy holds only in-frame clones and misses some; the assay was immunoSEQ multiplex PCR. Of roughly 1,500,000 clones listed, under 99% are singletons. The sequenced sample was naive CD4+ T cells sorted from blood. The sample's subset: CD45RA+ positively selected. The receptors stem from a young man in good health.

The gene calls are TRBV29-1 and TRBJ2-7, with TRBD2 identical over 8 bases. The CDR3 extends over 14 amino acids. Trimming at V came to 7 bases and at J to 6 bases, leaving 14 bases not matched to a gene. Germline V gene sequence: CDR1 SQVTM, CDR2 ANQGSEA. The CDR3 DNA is TGCAGCGCCGCCTCGAACAGCGGGGGTTCCGAGCAGTACTTC. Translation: CSAASNSGGSEQYF.

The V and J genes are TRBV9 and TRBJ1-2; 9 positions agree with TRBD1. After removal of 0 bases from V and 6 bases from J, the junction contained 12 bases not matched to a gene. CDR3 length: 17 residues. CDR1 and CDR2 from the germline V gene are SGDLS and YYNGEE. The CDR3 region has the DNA TGTGCCAGCAGCGTAGATTTCCGGACAGGGGCTCTCGATGGCTACACCTTC. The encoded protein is CASSVDFRTGALDGYTF.

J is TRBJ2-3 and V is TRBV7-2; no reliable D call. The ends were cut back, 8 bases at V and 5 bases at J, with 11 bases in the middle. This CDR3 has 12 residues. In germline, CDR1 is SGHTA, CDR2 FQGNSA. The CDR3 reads CASVTEGDTQYF. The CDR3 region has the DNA TGTGCCAGCGTCACGGAAGGAGATACGCAGTATTTT.

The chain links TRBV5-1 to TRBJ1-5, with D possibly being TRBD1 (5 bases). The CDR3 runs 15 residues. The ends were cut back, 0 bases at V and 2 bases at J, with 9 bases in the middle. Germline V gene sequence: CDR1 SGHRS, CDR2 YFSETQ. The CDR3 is CASSLGWGGNQPQHF. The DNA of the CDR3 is TGCGCCAGCAGCTTGGGTTGGGGGGGCAATCAGCCCCAGCATTTT.

CDR3 sequence reads: CASSQVAMGSSAYEQYF. As DNA, the CDR3 is TGCGCCAGCAGCCAAGTCGCAATGGGCAGTTCCGCCTACGAGCAGTACTTC. This rearrangement joins TRBV4-1 to TRBJ2-7; D remains ambiguous. The CDR3 spans 17 residues. V was clipped by 1 base and J by 2 bases, with 18 bases between them. The germline V gene encodes CDR1 MGHRA and CDR2 YSYEKL.